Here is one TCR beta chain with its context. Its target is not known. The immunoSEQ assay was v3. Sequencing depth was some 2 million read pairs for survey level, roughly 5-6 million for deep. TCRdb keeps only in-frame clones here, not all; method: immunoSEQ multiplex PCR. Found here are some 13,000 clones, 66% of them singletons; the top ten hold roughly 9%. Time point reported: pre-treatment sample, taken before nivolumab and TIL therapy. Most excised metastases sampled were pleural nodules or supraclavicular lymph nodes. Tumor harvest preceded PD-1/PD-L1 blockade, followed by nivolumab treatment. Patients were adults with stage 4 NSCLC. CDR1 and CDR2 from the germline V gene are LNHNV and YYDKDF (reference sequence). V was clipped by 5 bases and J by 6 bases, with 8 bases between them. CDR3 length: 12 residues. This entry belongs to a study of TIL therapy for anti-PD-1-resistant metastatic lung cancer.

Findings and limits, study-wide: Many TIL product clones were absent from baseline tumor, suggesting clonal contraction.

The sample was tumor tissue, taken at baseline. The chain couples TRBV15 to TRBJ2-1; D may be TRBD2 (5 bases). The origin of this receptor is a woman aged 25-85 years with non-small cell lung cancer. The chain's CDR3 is CATSRGSNEQFF. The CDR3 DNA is TGTGCCACCAGCCGGGGATCCAATGAGCAGTTCTTC.